This T cell receptor beta chain came from a study of CD8 T cells in Susac syndrome (dated by TCRdb to between 2018 and 2021). For the study in its entirety: Whether CD8+ T cell activation and differentiation in Susac syndrome was antigen driven was tested using repertoire sequencing. Study-wide findings and limitations: The number of individuals in the TCR sequencing and HLA analysis was recognized as being relatively small.

V is pared back by 0 bases and J by 3 bases, with 11 bases lying between the germline termini. The germline V gene yields LGHNA for CDR1 and YSLEER for CDR2. The CDR3 measures 15 amino acids from cysteine to phenylalanine. Kept here is only the CDR3 DNA, which spans 45 bases and is read in frame from base 1. High-throughput TCR beta sequencing profiled peripheral blood CD8+ and CD4+ T cells from healthy donors, Susac syndrome patients and multiple sclerosis patients. Healthy donors were age- and sex-matched controls. CD8+ TEMRA cells were enriched by FACS, while bulk CD8+ and CD4+ T cells were purified by magnetic negative isolation. Blood was collected in EDTA tubes and processed within 24 hours, with PBMCs isolated through density gradient centrifugation. PBMCs intended for TCR sequencing were cryopreserved in liquid nitrogen and thawed later in a water bath at 37 degrees C. The sorted or isolated CD4+, CD8+ and CD8+ TEMRA cells had a purity of 90% or higher.

RNA was extracted with the RNeasy kit and roughly 0.45 to 1 ug was reverse transcribed using random hexamers. TCR beta CDR3 regions were amplified with the immunoSEQ multiplex PCR assay covering 54 Vbeta and 13 Jbeta segments. To correct PCR amplification bias, a synthetic template baseline was used for both primer optimization and computational correction. The study's processing was this. Reads were annotated to V, D and J genes per IMGT and analyzed with immunoSEQ Analyzer, keeping only productive sequences. To calculate clonality, Shannon entropy was normalized by log2 of the number of productive unique sequences and then subtracted from one. Public and private clones were assessed among the 100 most prevalent clones of each patient and control. Clones were defined as Susac-specific when absent from the healthy and MS cohorts, from roughly 1,000 published viral clones and from other ImmuneACCESS disease sequences. Starting from the raw public reads, TCRdb applied fastp trimming at Q25, assembled clones with MiXCR and retained in-frame beta chains. Entries that share a CDR3 protein sequence are merged under the most common genes and DNA. It is TCRdb's table, rather than the study itself, that gives the V and J calls and clone size. Within this sample are more than 95,000 distinct CDR3 sequences, with around 94% of them counted one time only. In total, the top ten clones hold 0.065% to 0.09% of the sample.

Details on this clonotype: No antigen is known for it. Base-call qualities are not available, and no considerably larger clone is one nucleotide away.

This sequence uses TRBV4-3 and TRBJ2-5; a tentative D call is TRBD1 (6 bases match). Sequenced input: CD4+ T cells from PBMCs. The receptor was isolated from a human donor in good health. The sequence in DNA is TGCGCCAGCAGCCAAGAGGTGGCAGGGGAAGAGACCCAGTACTTC. Its translation reads: CASSQEVAGEETQYF.